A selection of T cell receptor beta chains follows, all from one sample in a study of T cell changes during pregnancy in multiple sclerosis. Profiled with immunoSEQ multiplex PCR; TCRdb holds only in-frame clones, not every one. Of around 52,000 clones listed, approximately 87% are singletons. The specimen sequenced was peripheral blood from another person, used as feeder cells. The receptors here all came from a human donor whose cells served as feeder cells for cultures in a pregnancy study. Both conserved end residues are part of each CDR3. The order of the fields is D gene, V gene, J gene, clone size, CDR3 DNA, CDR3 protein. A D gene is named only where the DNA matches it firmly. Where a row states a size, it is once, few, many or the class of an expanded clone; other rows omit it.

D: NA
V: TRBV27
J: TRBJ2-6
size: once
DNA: TGTGCCAGCAAACCTGCCGGGGCCAACGTCCTGACTTTC
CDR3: CASKPAGANVLTF

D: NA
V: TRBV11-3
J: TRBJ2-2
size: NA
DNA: TGTGCCAGCAGCAGACAGGTTAACACCGGGGAGCTGTTTTTT
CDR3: CASSRQVNTGELFF

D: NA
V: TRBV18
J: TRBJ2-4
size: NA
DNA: TGTGCCAGCTCACCCGATTTAGGCAAAAACATTCAGTACTTC
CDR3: CASSPDLGKNIQYF

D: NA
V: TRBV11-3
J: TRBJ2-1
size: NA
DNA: TGTGCCAGCAGCTTAGAAAGCAGGGGTAATGAGCAGTTCTTC
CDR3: CASSLESRGNEQFF

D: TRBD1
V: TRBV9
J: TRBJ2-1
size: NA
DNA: TGTGCCAGCAGCGAGCGGACAGGGTCGGTCAATGAGCAGTTCTTC
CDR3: CASSERTGSVNEQFF

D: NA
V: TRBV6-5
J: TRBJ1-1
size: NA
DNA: TGTGCCAGCGAAAGGGTCCAAAACACTGAAGCTTTCTTT
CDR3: CASERVQNTEAFF

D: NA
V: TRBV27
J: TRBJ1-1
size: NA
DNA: TGTGCCAGCAGTTTGGTGGTGAACACTGAAGCTTTCTTT
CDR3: CASSLVVNTEAFF

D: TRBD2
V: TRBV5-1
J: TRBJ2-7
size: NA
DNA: TGCGCCAGCAGCTTGGCTGGGCGGGAGACGTACGAGCAGTACTTC
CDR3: CASSLAGRETYEQYF

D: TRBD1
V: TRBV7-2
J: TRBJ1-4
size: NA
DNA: TGTGCCAGCAGCTTAGATGGGACAGTAATGAAAAAACTGTTTTTT
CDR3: CASSLDGTVMKKLFF

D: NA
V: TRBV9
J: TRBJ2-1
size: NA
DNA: TGTGCCAGCAGCCCGGGGGCAGCCGAGCAGTTCTTC
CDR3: CASSPGAAEQFF